This section outlines one T cell receptor beta chain sequence together with its context. This clone was seen a handful of times. Its antigen specificity is not known. The junction and the germline gene differ at one end; a read error may be behind it. The CDR3 sequence holds 18 residues, the cysteine and phenylalanine included. Only the CDR3 portion is preserved as DNA: 54 bases, with reading frame beginning at the first base. CDR1 MNHGY and CDR2 SAAAGT were looked up in the germline V gene. The sample comes from a study of T cells in localized non-small cell lung cancer (dated by TCRdb to the early 2020s). Background for the entire study: Comparing tumors with uninvolved tumor-adjacent lungs, the study looked at the T cell repertoires of hundreds of patients with early-stage NSCLC. The cohort consisted of 236 treatment-naive NSCLC patients whose localized lung tumors had been resected. A mean age of roughly 64 years was recorded for the NSCLC patients, of whom 129 were male and more than 95 were female.

Results and caveats for the whole study, not just this receptor: Because the study design was exploratory, TCR variables were selected using unadjusted p-values without false-discovery rate correction. Higher blood T cell density associated with longer overall survival, while higher adjacent-lung clonality associated with shorter survival. Because multi-region sequencing of the tumors was not done, intratumor heterogeneity could not be ruled out. Of the top 100 tumor clones, a median of about 53 were detected in paired uninvolved adjacent lung; some 28 were also among that lung's top 100. The highest T cell clonality was observed in uninvolved tumor-adjacent lung, where clonality exceeded that of tumor, suggesting that antigenic responses were more focused in uninvolved tumor-adjacent lung.

At diagnosis, tumor, uninvolved tumor-adjacent lung and peripheral blood were collected and then preserved as a mix of FFPE and fresh-frozen material. TCR beta CDR3 regions were sequenced from DNA using the immunoSEQ Assay. The original methods were these. To compute T cell density, TCR beta template counts were normalized to usable DNA, which was estimated by amplifying housekeeping genes. Richness was estimated using the preseqR package, with extrapolation to 400,000 templates for PBMC samples and to 120,000 templates for tissue samples. Clonality was calculated as one minus Pielou's evenness. Tissue-enriched TCRs were identified through differential abundance testing performed on productive amino-acid clonotypes, with a minimum total count of 5 and an alpha of 0.1. Repertoire overlap between compartments was quantified with the Jaccard Index and Morisita Overlap Index. GLIPH clustered TCR beta CDR3s with public tetramer-defined viral CDR3s; viral motifs required at least three viral sequences plus V-gene enrichment. TCRdb's version of the immuneACCESS table is confined to in-frame rearrangements and falls short of the full clone set. An unresolved V gene accounts for under half of the shortfall where checked; the remainder is of unknown origin. The DNA was the basis for D and trimming; V, J and clone size are from that table. The sample table contains approximately 3,800 clones; only one count was recorded for around 40% of them. The top ten constitute roughly 5.7% of the sample.

The clonotype comes from a woman aged 35 to 70 with stage I lung adenocarcinoma. Recombination connected TRBV6-8 to TRBJ2-6, and TRBD1 aligns with 10 junction nucleotides. The sample was lung tumor tissue, taken before any cancer treatment. The DNA is TGTGCCAGCAGTGACTCGGGACAGGGGATCTCTGGGGCCAACGTCCTGACTTTC. This translates into CASSDSGQGISGANVLTF.